A selection of T cell receptor beta chains follows, all from one sample in a study of blood T cell repertoires in COVID-19. Libraries were prepared by immunoSEQ multiplex PCR; TCRdb keeps only in-frame clonotypes and omits some of them. The sample consists of about 130,000 clones, about 79% of them appearing once. Sequencing input: peripheral blood. The receptors here all came from an elderly woman with acute or convalescent COVID-19. Both conserved end residues are part of each CDR3. Each record gives: CDR3 DNA, CDR3 protein, D gene, clone size, J gene, V gene. A D gene is named only where the DNA matches it firmly. Not every row has a clone size; where given, it reads once, few, many or a size class.

TGTGCCAGCAGTTACCGAGCGGGGGACCAAGAGACCCAGTACTTC | CASSYRAGDQETQYF | TRBD2 | NA | TRBJ2-5 | TRBV6-2/TRBV6-3
TGCAGCGTTGGGGGAGAATTCTCTGGAAACACCATATATTTT | CSVGGEFSGNTIYF | NA | NA | TRBJ1-3 | TRBV29-1
TGCAGCGTTGAAACGACAGGGCTCTATGGCTACACCTTC | CSVETTGLYGYTF | TRBD1 | NA | TRBJ1-2 | TRBV29-1
TGTGCCAGCAGCCATACCCGCGACGCGACTCGGCCCCAGCATTTT | CASSHTRDATRPQHF | NA | NA | TRBJ1-5 | TRBV6-5
TGTGCCAGCAGCAGGGGCCTGAGTAATGAAAAACTGTTTTTT | CASSRGLSNEKLFF | NA | NA | TRBJ1-4 | TRBV2
TGTGCCAGCAGCCTCAGGACAGCCGCCTACGAGCAGTACTTC | CASSLRTAAYEQYF | NA | NA | TRBJ2-7 | TRBV6-5
TGTGCCAGTGAAGTCCGGCTAGCCGGAAATTCACCCCTCCACTTT | CASEVRLAGNSPLHF | NA | NA | TRBJ1-6 | TRBV6-5
TGTGCCAGCAGCCCCCCGGGCTCTGGGGCCAACGTCCTGACTTTC | CASSPPGSGANVLTF | NA | once | TRBJ2-6 | TRBV14
TGTGCCAGCAGTTTATCGGGACAGGGATTTAACTATGGCTACACCTTC | CASSLSGQGFNYGYTF | TRBD1 | few | TRBJ1-2 | TRBV28
TGTGCCAGCAGTCGCGCCAGGGAGGGAGCTTTCTTT | CASSRAREGAFF | NA | once | TRBJ1-1 | TRBV6-5
TGTGCCAGCAGCCAAGATCCTTCCACTGAAGCTTTCTTT | CASSQDPSTEAFF | NA | NA | TRBJ1-1 | TRBV3-1/TRBV3-2
TGTGCCAGCAGCTTAGGGCCTGATTGGGGCAGGAACACTGAAGCTTTCTTT | CASSLGPDWGRNTEAFF | NA | NA | TRBJ1-1 | TRBV7-2
TGTGCCAGCAGCACCGGGACAGGGAACTCCTACGAGCAGTACTTC | CASSTGTGNSYEQYF | TRBD1 | NA | TRBJ2-7 | TRBV9
TGCAGCGTTTTCCCAGGTAGTACCGGGGAGCTGTTTTTT | CSVFPGSTGELFF | NA | NA | TRBJ2-2 | TRBV29-1
TGTGCCAGCAGTTACACCTTTACTAGCGGGGGGCGCTACGAGCAGTACTTC | CASSYTFTSGGRYEQYF | TRBD2 | NA | TRBJ2-7 | TRBV6-2/TRBV6-3
TGTGCCAGCAGCTCCGGGGGGAGTACCACAGATACGCAGTATTTT | CASSSGGSTTDTQYF | TRBD2 | NA | TRBJ2-3 | TRBV3-1/TRBV3-2
TGCGCCAGCAGTGAGTCGACAGGGCTCCAAGAGACCCAGTACTTC | CASSESTGLQETQYF | TRBD1 | NA | TRBJ2-5 | TRBV10-1
TGCGCCAGCAGCCAAGAGTATCTAGGGAACACTGAAGCTTTCTTT | CASSQEYLGNTEAFF | NA | few | TRBJ1-1 | TRBV4-1
TGCAGTGCTCGTGTTACCCAGGGTCGCGAGCAGTACTTC | CSARVTQGREQYF | NA | NA | TRBJ2-7 | TRBV20-1
TGTGCCAGTATAAGCAGGGGAGGGGGCAATCAGCCCCAGCATTTT | CASISRGGGNQPQHF | NA | NA | TRBJ1-5 | TRBV19
TGTGCCAGCTCGGCGGGTGGAAACACCATATATTTT | CASSAGGNTIYF | NA | NA | TRBJ1-3 | TRBV7-9
TGTGCCAGCAGTACCTACTTGGATACGCAGTATTTT | CASSTYLDTQYF | NA | NA | TRBJ2-3 | TRBV6-2/TRBV6-3
TGCGCCAGCAGCTTGGTCCCGGGAGCTATGAACACTGAAGCTTTCTTT | CASSLVPGAMNTEAFF | NA | NA | TRBJ1-1 | TRBV5-1
TGTGCCAGCAGTTTATTTGGAGGGTTGAACACTGAAGCTTTCTTT | CASSLFGGLNTEAFF | NA | NA | TRBJ1-1 | TRBV27
TGCGCCAGCAGCCAAGATTATGGCAGGGGAGTTGAAAAACTGTTTTTT | CASSQDYGRGVEKLFF | NA | NA | TRBJ1-4 | TRBV4-3
TGTGCCAGTAGTATCCTGACTAGCGGGGGTGGGAATGAGCAGTTCTTC | CASSILTSGGGNEQFF | TRBD2 | NA | TRBJ2-1 | TRBV19
TGCGCCAGCAGCTTGGCACCCGGGTTGACTGAAGCTTTCTTT | CASSLAPGLTEAFF | NA | NA | TRBJ1-1 | TRBV5-1
TGTGCCACCAGCAGAGAACGGTATAGCAATCAGCCCCAGCATTTT | CATSRERYSNQPQHF | NA | NA | TRBJ1-5 | TRBV15
TGCGCCAGCAGTGAGGACAGGGACTATGGCTACACCTTC | CASSEDRDYGYTF | TRBD1 | NA | TRBJ1-2 | TRBV10-2
TGTGCCAGTCAAAAAAACACCGGGCGGAGGTTATCTGGGGCCAACGTCCTGACTTTC | CASQKNTGRRLSGANVLTF | NA | NA | TRBJ2-6 | TRBV19
TGTGCCACCAGTGACCCCGGGACAGGGGGCAACGAGCAGTACTTC | CATSDPGTGGNEQYF | TRBD1 | NA | TRBJ2-7 | TRBV24-1
TGTGCCAGCAGCGGGACAGGGTTTAACACCGGGGAGCTGTTTTTT | CASSGTGFNTGELFF | TRBD1 | NA | TRBJ2-2 | TRBV7-3
TGTGCCAGCAGAACCTACGGACAGGGGAAGGAAAAACTGTTTTTT | CASRTYGQGKEKLFF | TRBD1 | NA | TRBJ1-4 | TRBV2
TGTGCCAGTAAGTCGGTAGACTCTGGAAACACCATATATTTT | CASKSVDSGNTIYF | NA | NA | TRBJ1-3 | TRBV19
TGTGCCAGCAGCTGGGCGGGACTGAGCACAGATACGCAGTATTTT | CASSWAGLSTDTQYF | NA | NA | TRBJ2-3 | TRBV6-2/TRBV6-3
TGTGCCAGCAGTCTCGCGGGGACCGGCGAGCAGTACTTC | CASSLAGTGEQYF | NA | once | TRBJ2-7 | TRBV11-2
TGTGCCAGCAGCCTTTCCGGTCCTAATGAAAAACTGTTTTTT | CASSLSGPNEKLFF | NA | NA | TRBJ1-4 | TRBV4-2
TGTGCCAGCAGCCACCTATTAGGGGCAACTAATGAAAAACTGTTTTTT | CASSHLLGATNEKLFF | NA | NA | TRBJ1-4 | TRBV7-8
TGTGCCAGCAGCGGCCGGGACAGGGCGAAAAAACTGTTTTTT | CASSGRDRAKKLFF | TRBD1 | NA | TRBJ1-4 | TRBV5-8
TGTGCCAGCAGCCCACTCGGGGAGAACTCCTACGAGCAGTACTTC | CASSPLGENSYEQYF | NA | NA | TRBJ2-7 | TRBV6-2/TRBV6-3
TGTGCCAGCAGTGGGGACAGGGGGCGAGGGCAGCCCCAGCATTTT | CASSGDRGRGQPQHF | TRBD1 | NA | TRBJ1-5 | TRBV2
TGTGCCAGCAACCGGGACAGGGCCAATTCACCCCTCCACTTT | CASNRDRANSPLHF | TRBD1 | NA | TRBJ1-6 | TRBV2
TGCGCCAGCAGCTTGCAGTTAGGAGGGTCCACTGAAGCTTTCTTT | CASSLQLGGSTEAFF | NA | NA | TRBJ1-1 | TRBV5-1
TGTGCTAGTGGTTCCGGACAGGGAGGTTTCAATGAGCAGTTCTTC | CASGSGQGGFNEQFF | TRBD1 | NA | TRBJ2-1 | TRBV12-5
TGTGCCAGCGGCCCCGGGACAGACATCAACACTGAAGCTTTCTTT | CASGPGTDINTEAFF | TRBD1 | NA | TRBJ1-1 | TRBV5-4
TGTGCCAGCAGCCTGGGCCCCAGGGTGCGCGAAAAACTGTTTTTT | CASSLGPRVREKLFF | NA | NA | TRBJ1-4 | TRBV11-2
TGTGCCAGCAGCCGCCGGGACTGGGATAACTATGGCTACACCTTC | CASSRRDWDNYGYTF | NA | NA | TRBJ1-2 | TRBV5-4
TGCGCCAGCAGCCAAGGTGGGCTCGGGACAGGGGCAGCTTTCTTT | CASSQGGLGTGAAFF | TRBD1 | once | TRBJ1-1 | TRBV4-1
TGTGCCAGCAGCCGGACAGGGTCCCGCACTAATGAAAAACTGTTTTTT | CASSRTGSRTNEKLFF | TRBD1 | NA | TRBJ1-4 | TRBV5-4
TGCAGTGTATTACAGGGCGACGAGCAGTACTTC | CSVLQGDEQYF | NA | NA | TRBJ2-7 | TRBV20-1
TGCGCCAGCAGCTTGGTGGGGAGCATCCAAGAGACCCAGTACTTC | CASSLVGSIQETQYF | NA | NA | TRBJ2-5 | TRBV5-1
TGTGCCAGCAGCCTAGGGTCGGGACAGCGCAATTCACCCCTCCACTTT | CASSLGSGQRNSPLHF | TRBD1 | NA | TRBJ1-6 | TRBV7-9
TGTGCCAGCTGCAGAAAACCTAACTATGGCTACACCTTC | CASCRKPNYGYTF | NA | NA | TRBJ1-2 | TRBV12-3/TRBV12-4